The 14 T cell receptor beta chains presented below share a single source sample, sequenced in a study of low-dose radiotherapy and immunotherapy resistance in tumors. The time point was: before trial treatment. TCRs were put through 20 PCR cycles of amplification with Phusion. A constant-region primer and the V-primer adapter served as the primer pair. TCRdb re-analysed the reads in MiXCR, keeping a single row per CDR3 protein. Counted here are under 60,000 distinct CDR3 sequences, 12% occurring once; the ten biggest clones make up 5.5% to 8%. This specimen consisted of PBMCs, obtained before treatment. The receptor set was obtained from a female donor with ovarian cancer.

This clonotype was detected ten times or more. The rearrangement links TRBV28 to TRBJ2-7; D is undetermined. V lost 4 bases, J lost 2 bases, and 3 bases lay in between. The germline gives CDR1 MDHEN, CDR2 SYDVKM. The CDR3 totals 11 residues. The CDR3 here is CASSSAYEQYF. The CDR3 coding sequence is TGTGCCAGCAGTTCCGCCTACGAGCAGTACTTC.

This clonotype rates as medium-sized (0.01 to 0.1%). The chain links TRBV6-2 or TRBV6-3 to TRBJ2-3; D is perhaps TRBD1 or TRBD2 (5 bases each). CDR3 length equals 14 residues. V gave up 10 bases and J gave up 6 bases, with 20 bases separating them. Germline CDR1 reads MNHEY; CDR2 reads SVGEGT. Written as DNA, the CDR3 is TGTGCCACGCACGGGGCTAGGAGTATGGATACGCAGTATTTT. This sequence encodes CATHGARSMDTQYF.

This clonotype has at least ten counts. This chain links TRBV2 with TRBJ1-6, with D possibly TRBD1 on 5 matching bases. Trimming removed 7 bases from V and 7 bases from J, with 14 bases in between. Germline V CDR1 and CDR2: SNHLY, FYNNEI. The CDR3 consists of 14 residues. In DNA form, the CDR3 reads TGTGCCAGCACGGGAGACAGTAAGAATTCACCCCTCCACTTT. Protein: CASTGDSKNSPLHF.

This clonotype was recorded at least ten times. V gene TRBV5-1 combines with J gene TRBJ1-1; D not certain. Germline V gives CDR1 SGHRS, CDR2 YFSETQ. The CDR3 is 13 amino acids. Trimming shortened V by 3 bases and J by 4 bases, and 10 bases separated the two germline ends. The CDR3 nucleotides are TGCGCCAGCAGCTCCCAGGACTTCACTGAAGCTTTCTTT. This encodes CASSSQDFTEAFF.

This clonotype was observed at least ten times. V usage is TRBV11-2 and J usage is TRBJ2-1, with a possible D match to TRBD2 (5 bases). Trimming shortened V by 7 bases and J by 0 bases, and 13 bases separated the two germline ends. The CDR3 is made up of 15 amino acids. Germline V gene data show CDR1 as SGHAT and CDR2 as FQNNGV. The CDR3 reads CASNLALSSYNEQFF. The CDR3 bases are TGTGCCAGCAACCTAGCCCTGTCCTCCTACAATGAGCAGTTCTTC.

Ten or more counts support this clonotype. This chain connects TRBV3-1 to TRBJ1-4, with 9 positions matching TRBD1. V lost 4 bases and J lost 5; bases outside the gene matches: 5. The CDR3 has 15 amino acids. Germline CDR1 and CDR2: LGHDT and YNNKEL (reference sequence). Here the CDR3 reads CASSPGTGWNEKLFF. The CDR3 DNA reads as TGTGCCAGCAGCCCCGGGACAGGGTGGAATGAAAAACTGTTTTTT. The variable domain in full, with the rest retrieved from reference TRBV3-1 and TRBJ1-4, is DTAVSQTPKYLVTQMGNDKSIKCEQNLGHDTMYWYKQDSKKFLKIMFSYNNKELIINETVPNRFSPKSPDKAHLNLHINSLELGDSAVYFCASSPGTGWNEKLFFGSGTQLSVL.

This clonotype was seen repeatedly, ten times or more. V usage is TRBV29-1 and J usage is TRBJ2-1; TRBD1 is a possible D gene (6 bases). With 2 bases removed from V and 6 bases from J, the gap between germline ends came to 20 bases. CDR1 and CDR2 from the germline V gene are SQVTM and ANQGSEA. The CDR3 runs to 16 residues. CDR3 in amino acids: CSVERPQGLLGNEQFF. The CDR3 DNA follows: TGCAGCGTTGAAAGACCTCAGGGGCTCCTAGGCAATGAGCAGTTCTTC.

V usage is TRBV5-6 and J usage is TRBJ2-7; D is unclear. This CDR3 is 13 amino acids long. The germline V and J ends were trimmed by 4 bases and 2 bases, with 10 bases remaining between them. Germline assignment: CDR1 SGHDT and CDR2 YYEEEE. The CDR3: CASSPLGTYEQYF. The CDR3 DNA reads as TGTGCCAGCAGCCCCCTTGGGACCTACGAGCAGTACTTC.

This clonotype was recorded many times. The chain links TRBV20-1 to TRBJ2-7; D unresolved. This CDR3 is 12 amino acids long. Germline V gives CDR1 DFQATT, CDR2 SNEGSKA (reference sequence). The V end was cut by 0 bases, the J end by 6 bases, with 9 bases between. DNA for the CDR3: TGCAGTGCTAGAGACTCATCCCCCGAGCAGTACTTC. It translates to CSARDSSPEQYF.

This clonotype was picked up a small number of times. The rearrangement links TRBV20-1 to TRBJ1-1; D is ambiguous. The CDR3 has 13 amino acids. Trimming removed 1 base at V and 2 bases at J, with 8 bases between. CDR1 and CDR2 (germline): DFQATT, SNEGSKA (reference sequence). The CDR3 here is CSARGMGNTEAFF. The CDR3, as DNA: TGCAGTGCTAGAGGCATGGGAAACACTGAAGCTTTCTTT.

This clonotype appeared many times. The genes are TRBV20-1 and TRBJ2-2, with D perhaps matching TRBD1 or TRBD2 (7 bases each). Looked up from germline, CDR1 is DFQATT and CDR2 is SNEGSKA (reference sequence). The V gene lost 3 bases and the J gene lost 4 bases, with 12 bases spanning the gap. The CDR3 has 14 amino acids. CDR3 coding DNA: TGCAGTGCTAGGGGGGGGACAGCCACCGGGGAGCTGTTTTTT. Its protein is CSARGGTATGELFF.

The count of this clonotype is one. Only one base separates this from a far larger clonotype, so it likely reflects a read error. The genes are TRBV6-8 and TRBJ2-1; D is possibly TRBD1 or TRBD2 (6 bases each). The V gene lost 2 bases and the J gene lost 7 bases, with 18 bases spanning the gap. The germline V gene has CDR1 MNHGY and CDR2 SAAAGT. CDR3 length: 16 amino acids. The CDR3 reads CASSYPHGGVGNEQFF. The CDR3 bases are TGTGCCAGCAGTTACCCCCACGGGGGCGTAGGGAATGAGCAGTTCTTC.

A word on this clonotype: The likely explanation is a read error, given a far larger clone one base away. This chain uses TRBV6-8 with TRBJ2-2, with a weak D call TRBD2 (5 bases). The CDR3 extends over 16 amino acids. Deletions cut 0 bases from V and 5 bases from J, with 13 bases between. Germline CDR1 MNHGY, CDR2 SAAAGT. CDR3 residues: CASSYSGILGTGELFF. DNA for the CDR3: TGTGCCAGCAGTTACTCCGGGATCCTGGGGACCGGGGAGCTGTTTTTT.

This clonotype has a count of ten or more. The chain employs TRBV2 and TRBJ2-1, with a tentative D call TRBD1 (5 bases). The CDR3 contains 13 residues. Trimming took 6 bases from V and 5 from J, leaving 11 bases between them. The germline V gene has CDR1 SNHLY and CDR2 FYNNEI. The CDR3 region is CASSPTRDNEQFF. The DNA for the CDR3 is TGTGCCAGCAGCCCCACCAGGGACAATGAGCAGTTCTTC.